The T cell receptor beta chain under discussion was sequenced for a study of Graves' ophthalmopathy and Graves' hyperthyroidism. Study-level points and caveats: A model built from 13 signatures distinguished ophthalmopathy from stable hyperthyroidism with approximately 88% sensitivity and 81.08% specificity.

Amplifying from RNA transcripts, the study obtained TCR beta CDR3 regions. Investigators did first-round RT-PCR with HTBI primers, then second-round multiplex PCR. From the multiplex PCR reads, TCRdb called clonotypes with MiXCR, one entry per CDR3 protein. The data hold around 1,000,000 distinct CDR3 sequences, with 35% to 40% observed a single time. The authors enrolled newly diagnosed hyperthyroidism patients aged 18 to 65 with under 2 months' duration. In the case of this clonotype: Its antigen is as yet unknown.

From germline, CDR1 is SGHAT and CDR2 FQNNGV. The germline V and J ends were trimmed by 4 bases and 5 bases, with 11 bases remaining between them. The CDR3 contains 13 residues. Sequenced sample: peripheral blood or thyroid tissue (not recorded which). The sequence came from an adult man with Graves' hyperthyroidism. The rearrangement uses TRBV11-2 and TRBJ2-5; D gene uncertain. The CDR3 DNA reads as TGTGCCAGCAGCTCCTCCGAATGGGAGACCCAGTACTTC. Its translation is CASSSSEWETQYF.